Sequencing of this T cell receptor (beta chain) was carried out in a study of chemoradiotherapy in HPV16-positive cancers. In the study overall: Two HPV16-positive patients' cells yielded candidate HPV-specific clones and common motifs.

TCRdb's copy holds only in-frame clones and misses some; the assay was immunoSEQ multiplex PCR. The repertoire holds around 9,500 clones, around 71% seen once, with roughly 9.5% in the top ten. V gave up 3 bases and J gave up 4 bases, with 15 bases separating them. The CDR3 extends over 15 amino acids. Germline CDR1 is LNHDA and CDR2 is SQIVND (reference sequence). This clonotype originated in a human donor with HPV-associated anogenital cancer. The chain carries TRBV19 and TRBJ1-2; no firm D call. Collection took place from a patient who underwent chemoradiotherapy. CDR3 in DNA: TGTGCCAGTAGTATGGCGGCAGCTTCCCCCTATGGCTACACCTTC. This gives the protein CASSMAAASPYGYTF.